These 30 T cell receptor beta chains originate from one sample sequenced in a study of response to subunit inactivated influenza vaccine. TCRdb passed the RT-PCR reads through MiXCR, listing each CDR3 protein once. The sample gives 450,000 to 500,000 distinct CDR3 sequences, roughly 9.7% of which show up once; about an eighth is in the top ten. The material sequenced was PBMCs from blood, taken roughly 6 weeks after vaccination. The origin of the receptors is a man aged 50 or older who received an inactivated influenza vaccine.

This clonotype was recorded many times. The chain uses TRBV7-9 and TRBJ2-1, with 9 positions matching TRBD2. Germline values: CDR1 SEHNR, CDR2 FQNEAQ (reference sequence). Trimming cost V 6 bases and J 7 bases; bases outside gene matches: 10. The CDR3 is made up of 15 amino acids. CDR3 region: CASRRHSGSFNEQFF. The DNA of the CDR3 is TGTGCCAGCAGGAGGCATAGCGGGAGTTTTAATGAGCAGTTCTTC.

This clonotype was recorded a few times. This rearrangement joins TRBV10-3 to TRBJ2-7, with a possible D match to TRBD1 (6 bases). This CDR3 region has 14 residues. V was clipped by 6 bases and J by 0 bases, with 12 bases between them. Germline V gene lookup returns CDR1 ENHRY and CDR2 SYGVKD. As DNA, the CDR3 is TGTGCCATCAGGCAGGGGATGAGCTCCTACGAGCAGTACTTC. Protein product: CAIRQGMSSYEQYF.

V gene TRBV12-3 or TRBV12-4 combines with J gene TRBJ1-5; D remains ambiguous. This CDR3 contains 15 residues. Trimming shortened V by 5 bases and J by 3 bases, and 14 bases separated the two germline ends. The CDR3 sequence is CASSAQAQYNQPQHF. The CDR3, as DNA: TGTGCCAGCAGTGCCCAAGCGCAATACAATCAGCCCCAGCATTTT.

This clonotype was seen more than once but under ten times. This chain connects TRBV20-1 to TRBJ1-1; D gene ambiguous. Germline V gene lookup returns CDR1 DFQATT and CDR2 SNEGSKA (reference sequence). Trimming removed 0 bases at V and 3 bases at J, with 14 bases between. The CDR3 sequence is 15 residues long. The chain's CDR3 is CSARDPFRKDTEAFF. The CDR3 region has the DNA TGCAGTGCTAGAGATCCCTTCCGTAAGGACACTGAAGCTTTCTTT.

The CDR3 loop is CASSVAPSGYNEQFF. The DNA of the CDR3 is TGTGCCAGCAGCGTAGCTCCGAGCGGGTACAATGAGCAGTTCTTC. The chain combines TRBV9 with TRBJ2-1, with D perhaps TRBD2 (6 bases). Trimming stripped 0 bases from V and 4 bases from J, with 11 bases between. The V gene's germline CDR1 is SGDLS and CDR2 YYNGEE. CDR3 length equals 15 residues.

In this sample, this clonotype turned up a few times. The CDR3 DNA follows: TGTGCCAGCAGCCCAAGGACACCCGGGGCCGGGGAGCTGTTTTTT. This translates into CASSPRTPGAGELFF. V usage is TRBV11-2 and J usage is TRBJ2-2; D is tentatively TRBD1 or TRBD2 (5 bases each). Germline assignment: CDR1 SGHAT and CDR2 FQNNGV. Trimming took off 5 bases at V and 6 bases at J, with 16 bases between the two ends. The CDR3 is 15 amino acids.

In this sample, this clonotype turned up many times. This chain uses TRBV27 with TRBJ1-5; D is uncertain. This CDR3 is built from 13 residues. Trimming cost V 3 bases and J 4 bases, with 7 bases left between them. The germline gives CDR1 MNHEY, CDR2 SMNVEV (reference sequence). The CDR3: CASSLMGNQPQHF. The CDR3 coding sequence is TGTGCCAGCAGTTTGATGGGGAATCAGCCCCAGCATTTT.

This clonotype has more than one count but fewer than ten. The genes are TRBV7-2 and TRBJ2-5, with D possibly being TRBD2 (6 bases). Per germline, CDR1 SGHTA and CDR2 FQGNSA. The CDR3 extends over 17 amino acids. The V and J ends lost 1 base and 4 bases respectively, with 19 bases between them. Here the CDR3 reads CASSLGWFGRERETQYF. The CDR3 bases are TGTGCCAGCAGCTTAGGCTGGTTTGGGCGGGAAAGAGAGACCCAGTACTTC.

This clonotype has at least ten counts. J is TRBJ1-1 and V is TRBV5-1, with 8 positions matching TRBD1. CDR3 size: 14 residues. The ends lost 3 bases at V and 1 base at J; junction bases unmatched: 2. Germline CDR1 SGHRS, CDR2 YFSETQ. This CDR3 is CASSSGQANTEAFF. The CDR3 DNA sequence: TGCGCCAGCAGCTCGGGACAGGCGAACACTGAAGCTTTCTTT.

In its sample, this clonotype was seen a few times. The V call is TRBV7-8, the J call TRBJ2-3, with D tentatively TRBD1 (6 bases). V lost 3 bases and J lost 4, with 11 bases in between. In germline, CDR1 is SGHVS, CDR2 FQNEAQ. CDR3 length equals 14 residues. The CDR3 spells CASSLGTPADTQYF. CDR3 nucleotides: TGTGCCAGCAGCTTGGGGACACCCGCAGATACGCAGTATTTT.

The chain couples TRBV20-1 to TRBJ2-1, with D maybe TRBD2 (6 bases). This CDR3 is built from 16 residues. Germline CDR1 DFQATT, CDR2 SNEGSKA (reference sequence). Trimming removed 1 base at V and 0 bases at J, with 13 bases between. CDR3 region: CSARGRDGSSYNEQFF. CDR3 DNA sequence: TGCAGTGCTAGAGGGCGGGACGGGAGCTCCTACAATGAGCAGTTCTTC.

The sample holds many counts of this clonotype. V gene TRBV12-3 or TRBV12-4 combines with J gene TRBJ2-7; D is uncertain. Trimming left V 3 bases short and J 0 bases short, with 3 bases between. The CDR3 has 12 residues. CDR3 residues: CASSFYSYEQYF. In nucleotides, the CDR3 is TGTGCCAGCAGTTTTTACTCCTACGAGCAGTACTTC.

The sample holds a few counts of this clonotype. The chain links TRBV5-5 to TRBJ2-7; 8 bases are a match to TRBD1. V gave up 0 bases and J gave up 4 bases; unmatched junction bases: 6. The CDR3 covers 15 residues. Germline V CDR1 and CDR2: SGHKS, YYEKEE (reference sequence). The CDR3 loop is CASSLAGQDAYEQYF. CDR3 sequence (DNA): TGTGCCAGCAGCTTGGCGGGACAGGATGCATACGAGCAGTACTTC.

The CDR3 is CASSSPYYHLSQETQYF. In DNA, the CDR3 is TGTGCCAGCAGCTCGCCTTACTATCACCTATCCCAAGAGACCCAGTACTTC. This chain uses TRBV5-6 with TRBJ2-5; no reliable D call. Trimming stripped 3 bases from V and 1 base from J, with 19 bases between. This CDR3 comprises 17 residues. The germline gives CDR1 SGHDT, CDR2 YYEEEE. Combining the CDR3 with reference TRBV5-6 and TRBJ2-5 gives the whole variable domain DAGVTQSPTHLIKTRGQQVTLRCSPKSGHDTVSWYQQALGQGPQFIFQYYEEEERQRGNFPDRFSGHQFPNYSSELNVNALLLGDSALYLCASSSPYYHLSQETQYFGPGTRLLVL.

The chain recombines TRBV15 with TRBJ2-1; D is perhaps TRBD1 or TRBD2 (5 bases each). The CDR3 length is 17 residues. Germline loops: CDR1 LNHNV, CDR2 YYDKDF (reference sequence). V lost 0 bases and J lost 8, with 20 bases in between. This chain's CDR3 is CATSRDRKPGPRDEQFF. The CDR3 DNA reads TGTGCCACCAGCAGAGATAGGAAGCCGGGACCCCGAGATGAGCAGTTCTTC. Complete variable domain (other parts from reference TRBV15 and TRBJ2-1): DAMVIQNPRYQVTQFGKPVTLSCSQTLNHNVMYWYQQKSSQAPKLLFHYYDKDFNNEADTPDNFQSRRPNTSFCFLDIRSPGLGDTAMYLCATSRDRKPGPRDEQFFGPGTRLTVL.

Concerning this clonotype itself: This may stem from a read error, because a much larger clone lies one nucleotide away. This chain uses TRBV20-1 with TRBJ2-1; a possible D gene is TRBD2 (7 bases). CDR1 DFQATT and CDR2 SNEGSKA come from the germline V gene (reference sequence). This CDR3 has 17 amino acids. Trimming cost V 5 bases and J 8 bases, with 28 bases left between them. DNA for the CDR3: TGCAGTGCTCCTGGCCCCCAGGGGACTAACCGAGAGGATGAGCAGTTCTTC. Encoded protein: CSAPGPQGTNREDEQFF.

This clonotype was observed at least ten times. This sequence joins TRBV12-1 and TRBJ2-2. TRBV12-1 is designated a pseudogene. This CDR3 is built from 14 residues. The CDR3 DNA follows: TGTGCCAGCAGCTTCCACACCATAACCGGGGAGCTGTTTTTT. Its translation: CASSFHTITGELFF.

The chain is built from TRBV4-3 and TRBJ1-1; D gene ambiguous. Germline V gene data show CDR1 as LGHNA and CDR2 as YSLEER. V lost 3 bases and J 6 bases, leaving 26 bases between the germline ends. The CDR3 is 18 amino acids. The CDR3: CASSQATTGSYGGPEAFF. The DNA for the CDR3 is TGCGCCAGCAGCCAGGCCACGACCGGGAGTTACGGTGGACCTGAAGCTTTCTTT.

The rearrangement joins TRBV29-1 to TRBJ2-2, with TRBD2 identical over 7 bases. Germline V gene sequence: CDR1 SQVTM, CDR2 ANQGSEA. J lost 0 bases, V lost 4 bases, and 2 bases had no gene match. This CDR3 has 14 residues. The CDR3 coding sequence is TGCAGCGTTGCAGCGGGATCGAACACCGGGGAGCTGTTTTTT. It translates to CSVAAGSNTGELFF.

The CDR3 sequence is CASSLGTGATWLETQYF. The CDR3 bases are TGTGCCAGCAGCTTAGGGACAGGGGCTACCTGGTTGGAGACCCAGTACTTC. V is TRBV7-9 and J is TRBJ2-5; TRBD1 aligns across 9 bases. CDR3 length equals 17 residues. The V gene's germline CDR1 is SEHNR and CDR2 FQNEAQ (reference sequence). J lost 5 bases, V lost 1 base, and 11 bases had no gene match.

This clonotype was found a few times. CDR3 in DNA: TGTGCCAGCAGCCCTGGAGACAAGCAGCCCCAGCATTTT. Protein product: CASSPGDKQPQHF. The rearrangement links TRBV5-6 to TRBJ1-5; no definite D call. In germline, CDR1 is SGHDT, CDR2 YYEEEE. Trimming removed 4 bases at V and 7 bases at J, with 12 bases between. The CDR3 spans 13 residues.

The chain couples TRBV5-1 to TRBJ2-7; 11 bases map to TRBD1. This CDR3 is built from 14 residues. The V and J ends lost 4 bases and 7 bases, in that order; junction bases with no gene match: 7. Looked up from germline, CDR1 is SGHRS and CDR2 is YFSETQ. In DNA, the CDR3 is TGCGCCAGCAGCCTCGGACAGGGGGCGAGGGAGCAGTACTTC. This sequence encodes CASSLGQGAREQYF.

This rearrangement joins TRBV4-2 to TRBJ1-2; D uncertain. This CDR3 comprises 15 residues. Germline V gene lookup returns CDR1 LGHNA and CDR2 YNFKEQ. The V and J ends lost 2 bases and 4 bases respectively, with 14 bases between them. The CDR3, as DNA: TGTGCCAGCAGCCAAAGTAAGGGCCTGAGCTATGGCTACACCTTC. Amino acid sequence: CASSQSKGLSYGYTF.

In its sample, this clonotype was seen a few times. The chain combines TRBV5-1 with TRBJ2-1, with 10 bases matching TRBD2. The junction had 6 bases not matched to a gene; V was cut back by 4 bases and J by 5 bases. This CDR3 is built from 15 residues. Germline V gene sequence: CDR1 SGHRS, CDR2 YFSETQ. The CDR3 region is CASSLSGGSNNEQFF. CDR3 bases: TGCGCCAGCAGCCTTAGCGGGGGGTCCAACAATGAGCAGTTCTTC.

This clonotype was seen only a few times. CDR3 residues: CASSFGQGVGTEAFF. The CDR3 DNA reads TGTGCCAGCAGCTTTGGACAGGGGGTTGGGACTGAAGCTTTCTTT. The J gene is TRBJ1-1, the V gene TRBV5-5; 10 bases align to TRBD1. J was trimmed by 5 bases and V by 2 bases; bases with no gene match: 6. This CDR3 has 15 residues. The germline V gene has CDR1 SGHKS and CDR2 YYEKEE (reference sequence).

This clonotype has a count of ten or more. This chain joins TRBV29-1 and TRBJ2-7; maybe TRBD1 (5 bases). The CDR3 loop spans 11 amino acids. Germline CDR1 is SQVTM and CDR2 is ANQGSEA. V lost 8 bases and J 8 bases, leaving 16 bases between the germline ends. The CDR3 sequence is CSILGQGKQYF. CDR3 in DNA: TGCAGCATCCTTGGGCAGGGAAAGCAGTACTTC.

This clonotype was seen at least ten times. The chain is built from TRBV9 and TRBJ2-5, with 11 bases aligning to TRBD2. This CDR3 is 15 amino acids long. Germline CDR1 and CDR2: SGDLS and YYNGEE. V lost 3 bases to trimming and J lost 5 bases; unmatched junction nucleotides: 6. CDR3 loop: CASSGSGGAGETQYF. CDR3 coding DNA: TGTGCCAGCAGCGGTAGCGGGGGGGCCGGGGAGACCCAGTACTTC.

This clonotype has at least ten counts. This chain links TRBV21-1 with TRBJ1-5; the table's D gene call, TRBD1, was not cross checked with the DNA. TRBV21-1 is given as a pseudogene. This CDR3 spans 18 amino acids. The CDR3 sequence is CATAAWDRGDHSNQPQHF. The DNA of the CDR3 is TGTGCCACCGCGGCGTGGGACAGGGGGGACCATAGCAATCAGCCCCAGCATTTT.

The chain links TRBV28 to TRBJ2-1; the D call may be TRBD1 or TRBD2 (5 bases each). Deletions cut 5 bases from V and 4 bases from J, with 12 bases between. Germline CDR1 and CDR2: MDHEN and SYDVKM. CDR3 length: 14 amino acids. CDR3 amino acids: CASSDRDGYNEQFF. CDR3 in DNA: TGTGCCAGCAGTGATCGGGACGGATACAATGAGCAGTTCTTC.

This clonotype was detected a few times. V usage is TRBV6-1 and J usage is TRBJ2-2, with 10 positions matching TRBD1. Per the germline V gene, CDR1 is MNHNS and CDR2 is SASEGT. The junction had 15 bases not matched to a gene; V was cut back by 6 bases and J by 2 bases. This CDR3 comprises 19 residues. In nucleotides, the CDR3 is TGTGCCAGCAGCCCCGACAGGGGGCGGTCGAAGCGCAACACCGGGGAGCTGTTTTTT. Protein product: CASSPDRGRSKRNTGELFF.